This passage covers 27 T cell receptor beta chains from one sample sequenced in a study of cytomegalovirus exposure and HLA in healthy donors. Amplification used 60 Vbeta primers and 13 Jbeta primers. Measured with immunoSEQ multiplex PCR; TCRdb has only the in-frame clones, and not every one. In total, the table holds around 70,000 clones. The sequenced sample was PBMCs. The receptors shown here come from a female donor in good health and CMV-seropositive.

V and J are TRBV4-1 and TRBJ2-7, with 12 nucleotides matching TRBD2. The CDR3 extends over 15 amino acids. CDR1 is MGHRA and CDR2 is YSYEKL in the germline V gene. The ends lost 1 base at V and 4 bases at J; junction bases unmatched: 2. In nucleotides, the CDR3 is TGCGCCAGCAGCCAAGTGACTAGCGGGAGTTACGAGCAGTACTTC. This translates into CASSQVTSGSYEQYF.

This chain joins TRBV29-1 and TRBJ1-1, with D perhaps TRBD1 (6 bases). Germline CDR1 reads SQVTM; CDR2 reads ANQGSEA. The CDR3 covers 12 residues. V was cut by 6 bases and J by 2 bases, with 10 bases left in between. The CDR3 is CSVRTENTEAFF. Here the CDR3 DNA reads TGCAGCGTGCGGACAGAAAACACTGAAGCTTTCTTT.

J is TRBJ2-7 and V is TRBV18; D remains unclear. The germline gives CDR1 KGHSH, CDR2 LQKENI. The CDR3 has 14 amino acids. Trimming removed 3 bases at V and 2 bases at J, with 11 bases between. The CDR3 is CASSPPQPTYEQYF. The CDR3 coding sequence is TGTGCCAGCTCACCCCCACAGCCTACCTACGAGCAGTACTTC. Based on the CDR3 plus reference TRBV18 and TRBJ2-7, the full variable domain is NAGVMQNPRHLVRRRGQEARLRCSPMKGHSHVYWYRQLPEEGLKFMVYLQKENIIDESGMPKERFSAEFPKEGPSILRIQQVVRGDSAAYFCASSPPQPTYEQYFGPGTRLTVT.

The genes are TRBV7-6 and TRBJ2-5, with TRBD2 matching over 8 bases. The ends lost 2 bases at V and 4 bases at J; junction bases unmatched: 3. The CDR3 is made up of 14 amino acids. Germline lookup yields CDR1 SGHVS and CDR2 FNYEAQ. CDR3 DNA: TGTGCCAGCAGCTTAACCGGGGGGGCAGAGACCCAGTACTTC. Its translation: CASSLTGGAETQYF.

This chain joins TRBV10-3 and TRBJ2-7; TRBD1 agrees at 8 bases. Per the germline V gene, CDR1 is ENHRY and CDR2 is SYGVKD. The V and J ends lost 4 bases and 2 bases, in that order; junction bases with no gene match: 4. This CDR3 is 14 amino acids long. The CDR3: CAISVDRGPYEQYF. The CDR3 nucleotides are TGTGCCATCAGTGTAGACAGGGGACCCTACGAGCAGTACTTC.

V is TRBV29-1 and J is TRBJ1-2; TRBD1 might be the D (6 bases). This CDR3 has 14 residues. Germline-derived CDR1 and CDR2 are SQVTM and ANQGSEA. V was cut by 3 bases and J by 8 bases, with 19 bases left in between. This chain's CDR3 is CSVDWPQGSRGYTF. CDR3 bases: TGCAGCGTTGATTGGCCCCAGGGGTCTCGCGGCTACACCTTC.

The CDR3 bases are TGTGCCTGGAGTGCCATGGATACGCAGTATTTT. Its translation: CAWSAMDTQYF. The chain couples TRBV30 to TRBJ2-3; D remains ambiguous. The ends were cut back, 1 base at V and 6 bases at J, with 5 bases in the middle. CDR1 is GTSNPN and CDR2 is SVGIG in the germline V gene (reference sequence). This CDR3 spans 11 amino acids.

V usage is TRBV19 and J usage is TRBJ1-1, with D perhaps TRBD1 (5 bases). The V gene's germline CDR1 is LNHDA and CDR2 SQIVND (reference sequence). Trimming removed 1 base from V and 1 base from J, with 25 bases in between. This CDR3 is 20 amino acids long. The CDR3 DNA reads as TGTGCCAGTAGTATAGTGGAACTTGCCCGACGGACAAGAGAGAACACTGAAGCTTTCTTT. Translation gives CASSIVELARRTRENTEAFF. Full variable domain (outside the CDR3, taken from reference TRBV19 and TRBJ1-1): DGGITQSPKYLFRKEGQNVTLSCEQNLNHDAMYWYRQDPGQGLRLIYYSQIVNDFQKGDIAEGYSVSREKKESFPLTVTSAQKNPTAFYLCASSIVELARRTRENTEAFFGQGTRLTVV.

This chain joins TRBV5-1 and TRBJ2-4, with D maybe TRBD1 (5 bases). Germline assignment: CDR1 SGHRS and CDR2 YFSETQ. The length of the CDR3 is 14 residues. V was pared by 0 bases and J by 11 bases, with 15 bases between. The CDR3 region is CASSLAGALEVQYF. The CDR3 bases are TGCGCCAGCAGCTTGGCTGGGGCACTTGAGGTTCAGTACTTC.

In the case of this clone: This CDR3 is also generated by other DNA sequences in the sample. The chain has TRBV4-1 and TRBJ2-7, with D possibly TRBD1 on 6 matching bases. Germline loops: CDR1 MGHRA, CDR2 YSYEKL. V was pared by 4 bases and J by 2 bases, with 15 bases between. The CDR3 covers 15 residues. For the CDR3, the DNA is TGCGCCAGCAGCCCTACCCCAGACAGGACCTACGAGCAGTACTTC. It specifies CASSPTPDRTYEQYF.

This sequence joins TRBV7-6 and TRBJ2-3; 11 bases agree with TRBD1. The length of the CDR3 is 17 residues. Germline CDR1 SGHVS, CDR2 FNYEAQ. Losses at the gene ends were 1 base for V and 4 bases for J; bases not matched to a gene: 7. The CDR3 DNA follows: TGTGCCAGCAGCTTAGGAGCCGGGACAGGGGGTTCAGATACGCAGTATTTT. Its protein is CASSLGAGTGGSDTQYF.

This chain connects TRBV5-4 to TRBJ2-7; 8 nucleotides agree with TRBD1. Germline V lookup: CDR1 SGHNT, CDR2 YYREEE (reference sequence). The CDR3 loop spans 17 amino acids. Germline trimming cut 4 bases from V and 0 bases from J; bases unmatched to any gene: 12. The DNA for the CDR3 is TGTGCCAGCAGCCCGCGAGCAGGGGGCCCGAGCTCCTACGAGCAGTACTTC. It translates to CASSPRAGGPSSYEQYF. Full variable domain (missing parts from reference TRBV5-4 and TRBJ2-7): ETGVTQSPTHLIKTRGQQVTLRCSSQSGHNTVSWYQQALGQGPQFIFQYYREEENGRGNFPPRFSGLQFPNYSSELNVNALELDDSALYLCASSPRAGGPSSYEQYFGPGTRLTVT.

This rearrangement joins TRBV7-9 to TRBJ2-3; TRBD1 might be the D (6 bases). The V gene lost 5 bases and the J gene lost 2 bases, with 17 bases spanning the gap. CDR1 SEHNR and CDR2 FQNEAQ come from the germline V gene (reference sequence). The CDR3 is 16 amino acids. CDR3 amino acids: CASSRPDRPITDTQYF. CDR3 sequence (DNA): TGTGCCAGCAGCCGCCCCGACAGGCCCATCACAGATACGCAGTATTTT.

The chain carries TRBV6-1 and TRBJ1-2, with D tentatively TRBD1 (6 bases). Germline V gene lookup returns CDR1 MNHNS and CDR2 SASEGT. The length of the CDR3 is 15 residues. Deletions cut 2 bases from V and 5 bases from J, with 15 bases between. The CDR3 DNA sequence: TGTGCCAGCAGTGAAAGTGGCAGGGGCTCGTATGGCTACACCTTC. Translating it yields CASSESGRGSYGYTF.

The chain links TRBV19 to TRBJ2-3; 7 positions agree with TRBD1. The CDR3 runs to 14 residues. Trimming took 7 bases from V and 2 from J; bases not matched to a gene: 6. Germline V gene sequence: CDR1 LNHDA, CDR2 SQIVND (reference sequence). CDR3 region: CASTPDRSTDTQYF. In DNA form, the CDR3 reads TGTGCCAGTACTCCGGACAGGTCCACAGATACGCAGTATTTT.

This chain links TRBV13 with TRBJ2-7; TRBD1 might be the D (6 bases). In germline, CDR1 is PRHDT, CDR2 FYEKMQ (reference sequence). V gave up 1 base and J gave up 7 bases, with 14 bases separating them. This CDR3 spans 14 amino acids. The DNA for the CDR3 is TGTGCCAGCAGCTTAGCGGTCAGGGGATCGGAGCAGTACTTC. Protein: CASSLAVRGSEQYF.

This chain joins TRBV19 and TRBJ1-1; D call uncertain. The CDR3 loop spans 14 amino acids. With 1 base removed from V and 6 bases from J, the gap between germline ends came to 12 bases. Per the germline V gene, CDR1 is LNHDA and CDR2 is SQIVND (reference sequence). The CDR3 bases are TGTGCCAGTAGTATAGGCATACCAGCGGCTGAAGCTTTCTTT. Translating it yields CASSIGIPAAEAFF. Full variable domain (remainder filled in from reference TRBV19 and TRBJ1-1): DGGITQSPKYLFRKEGQNVTLSCEQNLNHDAMYWYRQDPGQGLRLIYYSQIVNDFQKGDIAEGYSVSREKKESFPLTVTSAQKNPTAFYLCASSIGIPAAEAFFGQGTRLTVV.

The chain is built from TRBV4-1 and TRBJ2-7; weak D call: TRBD2 (5 bases). V lost 4 bases and J 2 bases, leaving 12 bases between the germline ends. The CDR3 runs 14 residues. CDR1 MGHRA and CDR2 YSYEKL come from the germline V gene. This CDR3 is CASSLRPGTYEQYF. CDR3 in DNA: TGCGCCAGCAGCCTACGGCCGGGAACCTACGAGCAGTACTTC.

The chain is built from TRBV7-9 and TRBJ2-7, with unresolved D. The CDR3 extends over 15 amino acids. In germline, CDR1 is SEHNR, CDR2 FQNEAQ (reference sequence). Trimming left V 2 bases short and J 4 bases short, with 15 bases between. CDR3 region: CASSLSGGKPYEQYF. In nucleotides, the CDR3 is TGTGCCAGCAGCTTATCCGGCGGCAAACCATACGAGCAGTACTTC.

The V gene is TRBV14, the J gene TRBJ1-3; D possibly corresponds to TRBD1 (5 bases). Trimming stripped 1 base from V and 4 bases from J, with 5 bases between. Germline-derived CDR1 and CDR2 are SGHDN and FVKESK. The CDR3 runs 13 residues. The CDR3 bases are TGTGCCAGCAGCCAAGGGGGCGGAAACACCATATATTTT. This translates into CASSQGGGNTIYF. Looking up the rest from reference TRBV14 and TRBJ1-3 gives the full variable domain: EAGVTQFPSHSVIEKGQTVTLRCDPISGHDNLYWYRRVMGKEIKFLLHFVKESKQDESGMPNNRFLAERTGGTYSTLKVQPAELEDSGVYFCASSQGGGNTIYFGEGSWLTVV.

The rearrangement links TRBV4-1 to TRBJ1-1, with a weak D call TRBD1 (5 bases). The CDR3 loop spans 15 amino acids. Germline V lookup: CDR1 MGHRA, CDR2 YSYEKL. V shed 5 bases and J shed 1 base, with 14 bases lying between them. The CDR3 region is CASSSPVTENTEAFF. The CDR3 nucleotides are TGCGCCAGCAGCAGCCCTGTGACAGAGAACACTGAAGCTTTCTTT.

The CDR3 region is CASETRGHGGYTF. In DNA form, the CDR3 reads TGTGCCAGCGAAACGCGGGGGCATGGGGGCTACACCTTC. V gene TRBV19 combines with J gene TRBJ1-2; D may be TRBD1 (6 bases). V was clipped by 9 bases and J by 8 bases, with 19 bases between them. CDR1 and CDR2 (germline): LNHDA, SQIVND (reference sequence). The CDR3 covers 13 residues.

V usage is TRBV19 and J usage is TRBJ2-3; D is perhaps TRBD1 (6 bases). Trimming removed 5 bases at V and 0 bases at J, with 12 bases between. The germline V gene encodes CDR1 LNHDA and CDR2 SQIVND (reference sequence). CDR3 size: 15 residues. The DNA for the CDR3 is TGTGCCAGTAGTTCCCTAGGGGGTAGCACAGATACGCAGTATTTT. This sequence encodes CASSSLGGSTDTQYF.

This chain joins TRBV19 and TRBJ1-2, with D perhaps TRBD1 (5 bases). Germline CDR1 LNHDA, CDR2 SQIVND (reference sequence). This CDR3 has 15 amino acids. V lost 2 bases and J 1 base, leaving 11 bases between the germline ends. The CDR3 spells CASSISAGGNYGYTF. For the CDR3, the DNA is TGTGCCAGTAGTATATCCGCGGGGGGTAACTATGGCTACACCTTC. The entire variable domain, with the rest obtained from reference TRBV19 and TRBJ1-2, is as follows: DGGITQSPKYLFRKEGQNVTLSCEQNLNHDAMYWYRQDPGQGLRLIYYSQIVNDFQKGDIAEGYSVSREKKESFPLTVTSAQKNPTAFYLCASSISAGGNYGYTFGSGTRLTVV.

V gene TRBV13 combines with J gene TRBJ2-7, with 8 bases identical to TRBD1. CDR1 and CDR2 (germline): PRHDT, FYEKMQ (reference sequence). The CDR3 contains 18 residues. Unmatched junction bases numbered 13, after V lost 1 base and J lost 2 bases. The CDR3 coding sequence is TGTGCCAGCAGCTTAGATATGGGACAGGCAGAAACCCCCTACGAGCAGTACTTC. Its translation: CASSLDMGQAETPYEQYF.

The rearrangement joins TRBV5-1 to TRBJ2-7; 7 nucleotides align to TRBD2. This CDR3 contains 14 residues. The V and J ends lost 4 bases and 0 bases, in that order; junction bases with no gene match: 4. Germline CDR1 is SGHRS and CDR2 is YFSETQ. DNA for the CDR3: TGCGCCAGCAGCAGAGCGGGATCCTCCTACGAGCAGTACTTC. The encoded protein is CASSRAGSSYEQYF.

The chain is built from TRBV7-9 and TRBJ2-7; TRBD1 agrees at 9 bases. V dropped 4 bases and J dropped 3; count of bases not matched to a gene: 10. Germline V gives CDR1 SEHNR, CDR2 FQNEAQ (reference sequence). The CDR3 has 16 amino acids. CDR3 nucleotide sequence: TGTGCCAGCAGCTCGACCTCGACAGGGGGACACTACGAGCAGTACTTC. This encodes CASSSTSTGGHYEQYF.